This T cell receptor beta chain was obtained from a study of CD8+CD57+ T cells in acquired aplastic anemia. Study-level background: Isolated CD4+ and CD8+ cells, once sorted, yielded DNA averaging around 2.9 ug. Study-level findings and limits: Patients shared around 31 CD8+ CDR3 sequences with controls.

Both TCR beta VDJ combination and CDR3 sequence profiling were carried out. Genomic DNA was the template for this profiling. MiXCR, run by TCRdb on the reads, gives a single entry per CDR3 protein. This table holds about 180,000 distinct CDR3 sequences, less than 50% found once. Many counts were recorded for this clonotype. The target antigen is unknown. The patients chosen for sequencing had shown expansion of CD8+CD57+ cells (detected by flow cytometry). The CDR3 covers 14 residues. V lost 2 bases to trimming and J lost 5 bases; unmatched junction nucleotides: 3. Germline loops: CDR1 MDHEN, CDR2 SYDVKM.

Sequenced sample: sorted CD4+, CD8+, or CD8+CD57+ T cells (not recorded which) from PBMCs. The TCR originated in a human donor with aplastic anemia. This sequence joins TRBV28 and TRBJ2-5; 9 bases are a match to TRBD2. As DNA, the CDR3 is TGTGCCAGCAGTTTACCGGCGGGAGGGGAGACCCAGTACTTC. The encoded protein is CASSLPAGGETQYF.